One and the same sample provided the 16 T cell receptor beta chains below, sequenced in a study of blood T cell repertoires in COVID-19. TCRdb keeps only in-frame clones here, not all; method: immunoSEQ multiplex PCR. The sample yields fewer than 300,000 clones, 80% to 90% seen once. Input material: peripheral blood. These receptors originate from a woman aged 45 to 65 who had recovered from COVID-19.

V usage is TRBV28 and J usage is TRBJ1-3; maybe TRBD1 (6 bases). V lost 6 bases and J lost 4, with 10 bases in between. The CDR3 is made up of 13 amino acids. Germline assignment: CDR1 MDHEN and CDR2 SYDVKM. The CDR3 here is CASSGTLGNTIYF. The CDR3 region has the DNA TGTGCCAGCAGCGGGACACTAGGAAACACCATATATTTT.

The V call is TRBV5-1, the J call TRBJ1-2; a possible D gene is TRBD1 (6 bases). V was cut by 3 bases and J by 3 bases, with 12 bases left in between. CDR3 length: 14 residues. In germline, CDR1 is SGHRS, CDR2 YFSETQ. CDR3 in amino acids: CASSYTGSDYGYTF. CDR3 bases: TGCGCCAGCAGCTATACAGGGAGCGACTATGGCTACACCTTC.

The sample holds a few counts of this clone. The V and J genes are TRBV7-2 and TRBJ1-2, with 11 bases that match TRBD1. CDR3 length: 15 residues. Trimming removed 4 bases from V and 4 bases from J; junction bases left unmatched: 5. CDR1 is SGHTA, CDR2 FQGNSA, per germline. The CDR3 here is CASSSDRGRGYGYTF. CDR3 coding DNA: TGTGCCAGCAGCTCGGACAGGGGGCGCGGCTATGGCTACACCTTC.

The chain couples TRBV7-2 to TRBJ2-7, with TRBD1 matching over 10 bases. Germline V gives CDR1 SGHTA, CDR2 FQGNSA. The CDR3 runs to 14 residues. The J segment lost 4 bases and the V segment lost 5 bases, leaving 5 bases of the junction unmatched. For the CDR3, the DNA is TGTGCCAGCAGCCCGGGGGACAGGGGTTACGAGCAGTACTTC. Translating gives CASSPGDRGYEQYF. The full variable domain, completed using reference TRBV7-2 and TRBJ2-7, is GAGVSQSPSNKVTEKGKDVELRCDPISGHTALYWYRQSLGQGLEFLIYFQGNSAPDKSGLPSDRFSAERTGGSVSTLTIQRTQQEDSAVYLCASSPGDRGYEQYFGPGTRLTVT.

This clone was recorded only once. The gene calls are TRBV19 and TRBJ2-5; D perhaps matches TRBD2 (7 bases). In germline, CDR1 is LNHDA, CDR2 SQIVND (reference sequence). This CDR3 is 17 amino acids long. The V end was cut by 10 bases, the J end by 0 bases, with 24 bases between. CDR3 in amino acids: CATSIGGAGRDQETQYF. As DNA, the CDR3 is TGTGCCACCAGTATTGGGGGGGCGGGGCGAGACCAAGAGACCCAGTACTTC. Full variable domain (remainder filled in from reference TRBV19 and TRBJ2-5): DGGITQSPKYLFRKEGQNVTLSCEQNLNHDAMYWYRQDPGQGLRLIYYSQIVNDFQKGDIAEGYSVSREKKESFPLTVTSAQKNPTAFYLCATSIGGAGRDQETQYFGPGTRLLVL.

This CDR3 reads CASSYGSGGFYNEQFF. As DNA, the CDR3 is TGTGCCAGCAGTTACGGCAGCGGGGGATTCTACAATGAGCAGTTCTTC. The chain employs TRBV6-5 and TRBJ2-1, with 8 nucleotides matching TRBD2. The germline gives CDR1 MNHEY, CDR2 SVGAGI. J lost 3 bases, V lost 2 bases, and 6 bases had no gene match. The CDR3 is 16 amino acids.

The chain is built from TRBV6-1 and TRBJ2-7; D is uncertain. V lost 5 bases and J lost 6, with 11 bases in between. CDR3 length: 12 amino acids. Germline CDR1 is MNHNS and CDR2 is SASEGT. CDR3 sequence (DNA): TGTGCCAGCAGTCCCCAGGTAGGCGAGCAGTACTTC. Amino acid sequence: CASSPQVGEQYF.

This CDR3 reads CASSSPRWVLRGYSNQPQHF. CDR3 DNA: TGCGCCAGCAGCTCCCCTCGTTGGGTTCTGCGCGGGTATAGCAATCAGCCCCAGCATTTT. J is TRBJ1-5 and V is TRBV5-1; D remains ambiguous. This CDR3 has 20 residues. CDR1 is SGHRS, CDR2 YFSETQ, per germline. Trimming shortened V by 3 bases and J by 0 bases, and 25 bases separated the two germline ends.

V and J are TRBV5-1 and TRBJ2-7; 11 bases align to TRBD2. CDR3 length: 14 residues. J lost 3 bases, V lost 2 bases, and 1 base had no gene match. CDR1 is SGHRS and CDR2 is YFSETQ in the germline V gene. The CDR3 nucleotides are TGCGCCAGCAGCTTACTAGCGGGGGACTACGAGCAGTACTTC. Translated, it gives CASSLLAGDYEQYF.

The rearrangement links TRBV19 to TRBJ1-4; 7 bases align to TRBD1. This CDR3 is built from 16 residues. V dropped 5 bases and J dropped 2; count of bases not matched to a gene: 8. Germline lookup yields CDR1 LNHDA and CDR2 SQIVND (reference sequence). In DNA form, the CDR3 reads TGTGCCAGTAGTCGACAGGGCGGACAGACTAATGAAAAACTGTTTTTT. Encoded protein: CASSRQGGQTNEKLFF.

V is TRBV7-9 and J is TRBJ1-1; D is ambiguous. V lost 4 bases and J lost 4, with 19 bases in between. Germline CDR1 SEHNR, CDR2 FQNEAQ (reference sequence). The CDR3 is made up of 16 amino acids. Here the CDR3 DNA reads TGTGCCAGCAGCTCTAACATGGGCATTGAGGGCACTGAAGCTTTCTTT. Translated: CASSSNMGIEGTEAFF. Together with reference TRBV7-9 and TRBJ1-1, the CDR3 gives the full variable domain: DTGVSQNPRHKITKRGQNVTFRCDPISEHNRLYWYRQTLGQGPEFLTYFQNEAQLEKSRLLSDRFSAERPKGSFSTLEIQRTEQGDSAMYLCASSSNMGIEGTEAFFGQGTRLTVV.

To note about this clone: Other nucleotide sequences in the sample specify the same CDR3. The rearrangement joins TRBV18 to TRBJ2-7, with TRBD2 matching 9 bases. Germline values: CDR1 KGHSH, CDR2 LQKENI. V was pared by 3 bases and J by 3 bases, with 6 bases of the junction left unmatched. This CDR3 region has 15 residues. CDR3 in amino acids: CASSPSSGGLYEQYF. CDR3 DNA: TGTGCCAGCTCACCTAGTAGCGGGGGACTCTACGAGCAGTACTTC.

The rearrangement uses TRBV10-1 and TRBJ2-4; 12 bases map to TRBD2. Germline CDR1 and CDR2: WNHNN and SYGVQD (reference sequence). This CDR3 comprises 17 residues. The V and J ends lost 0 bases and 7 bases, in that order; junction bases with no gene match: 7. The CDR3 sequence is CASSESVTSGGRNIQYF. The CDR3 bases are TGCGCCAGCAGTGAGTCGGTGACTAGCGGGGGTAGGAACATTCAGTACTTC.

The chain has TRBV11-2 and TRBJ2-7; 8 bases map to TRBD2. The germline V gene encodes CDR1 SGHAT and CDR2 FQNNGV. This CDR3 contains 17 residues. The V and J ends lost 4 bases and 0 bases, in that order; junction bases with no gene match: 11. DNA for the CDR3: TGTGCCAGCAGCTCTTTCCTTAGCGGGGAGATCTCCTACGAGCAGTACTTC. Translation gives CASSSFLSGEISYEQYF.

This chain joins TRBV11-2 and TRBJ2-2, with 9 bases fitting TRBD1. Germline V lookup: CDR1 SGHAT, CDR2 FQNNGV. The CDR3 consists of 17 residues. Losses at the gene ends were 4 bases for V and 5 bases for J; bases not matched to a gene: 11. The CDR3 sequence is CASSSLLDRGGTGELFF. DNA for the CDR3: TGTGCCAGCAGCTCTCTTCTTGACAGGGGGGGGACCGGGGAGCTGTTTTTT.

The V gene is TRBV6-5, the J gene TRBJ2-7; maybe TRBD1 (6 bases). The V gene lost 6 bases and the J gene lost 2 bases, with 14 bases spanning the gap. CDR1 MNHEY and CDR2 SVGAGI come from the germline V gene. The CDR3 is 14 residues long. CDR3 residues: CASRTDSRAYEQYF. The CDR3 DNA sequence: TGTGCCAGCAGGACGGACAGCAGAGCCTACGAGCAGTACTTC.